The next 18 T cell receptor beta chains were all read from a single sample in a study of control samples from healthy donors and cancer patients. Profiled with immunoSEQ multiplex PCR; TCRdb holds only in-frame clones, not every one. The data hold over 80,000 clones, with 70% to 80% observed a single time. Sample: blood. These receptors originate from a woman in her thirties in good health.

The CDR3 spells CASSRTKTGGTEAFF. CDR3 sequence (DNA): TGTGCCAGCAGCCGGACGAAGACAGGGGGCACTGAAGCTTTCTTT. The V and J genes are TRBV14 and TRBJ1-1; TRBD1 aligns across 9 bases. J gave up 4 bases and V 4 bases, and 7 bases lay outside the gene matches. The V gene's germline CDR1 is SGHDN and CDR2 FVKESK. The CDR3 length is 15 residues.

The chain has TRBV19 and TRBJ1-5, with a weak D call TRBD1 (5 bases). The CDR3 consists of 15 residues. Germline V CDR1 and CDR2: LNHDA, SQIVND (reference sequence). Trimming shortened V by 5 bases and J by 4 bases, and 15 bases separated the two germline ends. CDR3 sequence reads: CASSFWDSYNQPQHF. The DNA of the CDR3 is TGTGCCAGTAGTTTTTGGGACTCATATAATCAGCCCCAGCATTTT.

This clone was detected once. At the DNA level, this CDR3 is encoded by other sequences in the same sample as well. This chain connects TRBV19 to TRBJ2-2, with 8 bases fitting TRBD1. CDR1 is LNHDA and CDR2 is SQIVND in the germline V gene (reference sequence). The CDR3 has 13 residues. V was pared by 3 bases and J by 6 bases, with 0 bases of the junction left unmatched. CDR3 bases: TGTGCCAGTAGTATCAGGGGGCCCGGGGAGCTGTTTTTT. This codes for CASSIRGPGELFF.

V is TRBV4-3 and J is TRBJ2-7, with 7 bases that match TRBD1. This CDR3 has 13 residues. The germline gives CDR1 LGHNA, CDR2 YSLEER. Trimming took 4 bases from V and 5 from J; bases not matched to a gene: 5. CDR3 protein: CASSRYRGNEQYF. In DNA form, the CDR3 reads TGCGCCAGCAGCCGATACAGGGGCAACGAGCAGTACTTC.

The rearrangement links TRBV18 to TRBJ1-2, with D tentatively TRBD1 (6 bases). Germline-derived CDR1 and CDR2 are KGHSH and LQKENI. CDR3 length: 15 residues. Trimming cost V 4 bases and J 8 bases, with 20 bases left between them. CDR3 nucleotide sequence: TGTGCCAGCTCACTCGGTGGGGGCGCAATAAAGGGCTACACCTTC. The encoded protein is CASSLGGGAIKGYTF.

The chain links TRBV18 to TRBJ1-1; 7 bases fit TRBD1. The CDR3 runs to 15 residues. The trim removed 3 bases at V and 2 bases at J, leaving 6 bases unmatched. The V gene's germline CDR1 is KGHSH and CDR2 LQKENI. CDR3 nucleotide sequence: TGTGCCAGCTCACCCCTGGGGACAGCCAACACTGAAGCTTTCTTT. This encodes CASSPLGTANTEAFF.

The V call is TRBV3-1 (or the pseudogene TRBV3-2), the J call TRBJ1-4, with 9 bases that match TRBD1. The CDR3 is made up of 15 amino acids. V lost 5 bases, J lost 7 bases, and 8 bases stayed unmatched. In germline, CDR1 is LGHDT, CDR2 YNNKEL (reference sequence). CDR3 region: CASSTGTGLVEKLFF. Here the CDR3 DNA reads TGTGCCAGCAGCACCGGGACAGGGTTGGTTGAAAAACTGTTTTTT.

The V call is TRBV6-5, the J call TRBJ1-2; maybe TRBD1 (6 bases). Deletions cut 6 bases from V and 10 bases from J, with 15 bases between. Germline V gene sequence: CDR1 MNHEY, CDR2 SVGAGI. The CDR3 contains 12 residues. For the CDR3, the DNA is TGTGCCAGCAGCCCCGGGCAGGGGTACTACACCTTC. Translation: CASSPGQGYYTF.

This clone has just one count. This chain connects TRBV13 to TRBJ1-3; no definite D call. The V end lost 6 bases, the J end lost 0 bases, and 9 bases lay between the germline ends. The CDR3 is 14 amino acids. Germline-derived CDR1 and CDR2 are PRHDT and FYEKMQ (reference sequence). The CDR3, as DNA: TGTGCCAGCAGTCGCCGATTCTCTGGAAACACCATATATTTT. Translating it yields CASSRRFSGNTIYF. The whole variable domain, filled in from reference TRBV13 and TRBJ1-3, reads AAGVIQSPRHLIKEKRETATLKCYPIPRHDTVYWYQQGPGQDPQFLISFYEKMQSDKGSIPDRFSAQQFSDYHSELNMSSLELGDSALYFCASSRRFSGNTIYFGEGSWLTVV.

To note about this clone: Relative to the germline gene, one junction end is altered; a read error may explain this. Other DNA sequences in this sample translate to the same CDR3. This chain uses TRBV5-1 with TRBJ2-7, with D hard to call. The CDR3 totals 14 residues. Germline V gene sequence: CDR1 SGHRS, CDR2 YFSETQ. CDR3 residues: CASSLGKSSYEQYF. The CDR3 DNA follows: TGCGCCAGCAGCTTGGGCAAAAGTTCCTACGAGCAGTACTTT.

The V and J genes are TRBV9 and TRBJ2-1, with D perhaps TRBD2 (6 bases). Trimming took off 4 bases at V and 6 bases at J, with 14 bases between the two ends. This CDR3 contains 14 residues. Germline-derived CDR1 and CDR2 are SGDLS and YYNGEE. CDR3 coding DNA: TGTGCCAGCAGCCCGGGACTCCTCGTCAATGAGCAGTTCTTC. Protein product: CASSPGLLVNEQFF.

This clone was counted between two and nine times. J is TRBJ2-5 and V is TRBV9, with 12 bases identical to TRBD2. V lost 0 bases to trimming and J lost 2 bases; unmatched junction nucleotides: 5. This CDR3 comprises 17 residues. Germline CDR1 and CDR2: SGDLS and YYNGEE. The CDR3 DNA follows: TGTGCCAGCAGCGTAGGAAACCTAGCGGGGGGGCAAGAGACCCAGTACTTC. It yields the protein CASSVGNLAGGQETQYF.

V gene TRBV19 combines with J gene TRBJ2-5, with TRBD2 matching over 9 bases. Per germline, CDR1 LNHDA and CDR2 SQIVND (reference sequence). The V and J ends lost 3 bases and 5 bases, in that order; junction bases with no gene match: 13. The CDR3 sequence is 17 residues long. CDR3 protein: CASSIDSSSSGEETQYF. The CDR3 DNA reads TGTGCCAGTAGTATTGACTCCAGCTCTAGCGGGGAGGAGACCCAGTACTTC.

This clone was detected once. This CDR3 is CASGFGKMSYGYTF. The CDR3 region has the DNA TGTGCTAGTGGTTTTGGGAAGATGAGCTATGGCTACACCTTC. The chain carries TRBV12-5 and TRBJ1-2; D uncertain. V was trimmed by 3 bases and J by 4 bases, leaving 12 bases between them. The CDR3 has 14 amino acids. Germline lookup yields CDR1 LGHNT and CDR2 FRNRAP.

CDR3 nucleotides: TGTGCCACCAGTGATTCTTCACCCCTCCACTTT. This codes for CATSDSSPLHF. V is TRBV24-1 and J is TRBJ1-6; D not certain. Trimming took off 2 bases at V and 9 bases at J, with 1 base between the two ends. The CDR3 runs 11 residues. The germline V gene has CDR1 KGHDR and CDR2 SFDVKD.

This chain joins TRBV19 and TRBJ2-3; the D is unclear. V was shortened by 6 bases and J by 1 base, with 5 bases between the two germline ends. CDR3 length: 12 residues. Germline lookup yields CDR1 LNHDA and CDR2 SQIVND (reference sequence). The CDR3 loop reads CASRAGTDTQYF. The CDR3 nucleotides read TGTGCCAGTAGGGCGGGCACAGATACGCAGTATTTT.

The chain joins TRBV7-8 to TRBJ2-3, with 10 bases identical to TRBD2. Germline V lookup: CDR1 SGHVS, CDR2 FQNEAQ. CDR3 length: 15 residues. Trimming at V came to 5 bases and at J to 1 base, leaving 3 bases not matched to a gene. In DNA form, the CDR3 reads TGTGCCAGCAGCACCGGGACTAGCGGCACAGATACGCAGTATTTT. Translation gives CASSTGTSGTDTQYF.

V usage is TRBV7-2 and J usage is TRBJ2-2; tentatively, D is TRBD2 (6 bases). This CDR3 contains 17 residues. The germline V and J ends were trimmed by 5 bases and 2 bases, with 18 bases remaining between them. Germline V gene sequence: CDR1 SGHTA, CDR2 FQGNSA. The CDR3: CASSPLAGTTNTGELFF. The CDR3 region has the DNA TGTGCCAGCAGCCCCCTGGCGGGGACCACCAACACCGGGGAGCTGTTTTTT.